The 16 T cell receptor beta chains given below trace back to one sample, sequenced in a study of neurological immune-mediated disorders. TCRdb fed the 5' RACE reads into MiXCR, producing one record per CDR3 protein. The repertoire holds fewer than 90,000 distinct CDR3 sequences, with approximately 10% as singletons. Sequencing input: PBMCs. The source is a man in his forties in good health.

This clonotype has a count of ten or more. V is TRBV7-2 and J is TRBJ1-5; the match to TRBD1 covers 8 bases. Germline V gene lookup returns CDR1 SGHTA and CDR2 FQGNSA. Trimming took 6 bases from V and 5 from J; bases not matched to a gene: 6. The CDR3 has 14 residues. CDR3: CASSQDRVDQPQHF. CDR3 nucleotide sequence: TGTGCCAGCAGTCAGGACAGGGTGGATCAGCCCCAGCATTTT. The variable domain in full, completed from reference TRBV7-2 and TRBJ1-5, reads GAGVSQSPSNKVTEKGKDVELRCDPISGHTALYWYRQSLGQGLEFLIYFQGNSAPDKSGLPSDRFSAERTGGSVSTLTIQRTQQEDSAVYLCASSQDRVDQPQHFGDGTRLSIL.

This clonotype has a handful of counts. In DNA, the CDR3 is TGTGCCAGCAGCTCCGTAGCGGGAGCTTATAATGAGCAGTTCTTC. This gives the protein CASSSVAGAYNEQFF. The V call is TRBV7-3, the J call TRBJ2-1; TRBD2 agrees at 9 bases. The CDR3 is 15 amino acids. V shed 4 bases, J shed 7 bases, and the junction held 8 bases outside the gene matches. The germline CDR1 and CDR2 sequences are SGHTA and FQGTGA.

The sample holds many counts of this clonotype. This chain joins TRBV10-2 and TRBJ2-6; 8 bases agree with TRBD1. The germline V gene has CDR1 WSHSY and CDR2 SAAADI. The CDR3 runs 15 residues. CDR3 bases: TGCGCTGCAGCCAGGGGGCCCTCTGGGGCCAACGTCCTGACTTTC. It codes for CAAARGPSGANVLTF.

This clonotype was detected ten times or more. The chain uses TRBV20-1 and TRBJ1-2; possibly TRBD1 for D (5 bases). The CDR3 runs 12 residues. V was cut by 7 bases and J by 4 bases, with 13 bases left in between. From germline, CDR1 is DFQATT and CDR2 SNEGSKA (reference sequence). CDR3 nucleotides: TGCAGTGGAAGCCGGGGGAGCTATGGCTACACCTTC. Its protein product is CSGSRGSYGYTF.

This clonotype was seen repeatedly, ten times or more. CDR3 residues: CASSQVQAEQYF. The CDR3, as DNA: TGTGCCAGCAGCCAAGTTCAAGCCGAGCAGTACTTC. The chain links TRBV3-1 to TRBJ2-7; D is undetermined. V was trimmed by 1 base and J by 6 bases, leaving 7 bases between them. The CDR3 length is 12 residues. The germline V gene encodes CDR1 LGHDT and CDR2 YNNKEL (reference sequence).

This clonotype was counted ten times or more. V usage is TRBV5-1 and J usage is TRBJ1-1; D not resolved. The CDR3 spans 15 residues. Germline loops: CDR1 SGHRS, CDR2 YFSETQ. Trimming stripped 0 bases from V and 1 base from J, with 10 bases between. CDR3 in DNA: TGCGCCAGCAGCTTGGCCCGTCTGAAGAACACTGAAGCTTTCTTT. Encoded protein: CASSLARLKNTEAFF.

There are many counts of this clonotype. The V gene is TRBV27, the J gene TRBJ2-6; the D gene is possibly TRBD1 (5 bases). CDR1 and CDR2 (germline): MNHEY, SMNVEV (reference sequence). Trimming removed 4 bases from V and 4 bases from J, with 14 bases in between. The CDR3 runs to 16 residues. CDR3 DNA: TGTGCCAGCAGTTCACGAACAGGTGGAGGGGCCAACGTCCTGACTTTC. Its protein product is CASSSRTGGGANVLTF.

In this sample, this clonotype turned up many times. The chain combines TRBV6-5 with TRBJ2-4, with 8 bases aligning to TRBD1. Germline CDR1 and CDR2: MNHEY and SVGAGI. The V segment lost 3 bases and the J segment 4 bases; nucleotides outside the gene matches: 5. The CDR3 is 15 amino acids. CDR3 in amino acids: CASSYFHRGKNIQYF. CDR3 bases: TGTGCCAGCAGTTATTTTCACAGGGGGAAAAACATTCAGTACTTC.

This clonotype has a count of ten or more. The chain carries TRBV28 and TRBJ1-4; D is possibly TRBD1 (6 bases). The CDR3 sequence is 17 residues long. From germline, CDR1 is MDHEN and CDR2 SYDVKM. The V end lost 6 bases, the J end lost 8 bases, and 25 bases lay between the germline ends. The CDR3 DNA reads TGTGCCAGCAGGGCCGGGGGCCGGAAGGGGTGGAGAGAAAAACTGTTTTTT. Translating gives CASRAGGRKGWREKLFF.

Ten or more counts support this clonotype. The rearrangement links TRBV10-3 to TRBJ2-7; 9 bases are shared with TRBD1. The CDR3 is 14 residues long. The V gene end was trimmed by 6 bases and the J gene end by 3 bases; junction bases not matched to a gene: 6. CDR1 and CDR2 from the germline V gene are ENHRY and SYGVKD. The CDR3 DNA sequence: TGTGCCATCAGGTTGGGACAGGGAAGCTACGAGCAGTACTTC. Its translation: CAIRLGQGSYEQYF.

This clonotype was found many times. Mismatch with germline at one junction end may stem from a read error. The rearrangement uses TRBV4-1 and TRBJ2-1; 10 bases align to TRBD1. CDR1 and CDR2 from the germline V gene are MGHRA and YSYEKL. This CDR3 is built from 18 residues. The CDR3 loop is CASGQGPGDRGDYNEQFF. Written as DNA, the CDR3 is TGCGCCAGCGGCCAGGGCCCCGGGGACAGGGGAGACTACAATGAGCAGTTCTTC.

In its sample, this clonotype was seen many times. This rearrangement joins TRBV10-3 to TRBJ1-1; perhaps TRBD1 as D (5 bases). V lost 0 bases and J lost 0, with 11 bases in between. Germline V gene data show CDR1 as ENHRY and CDR2 as SYGVKD. The CDR3 totals 16 residues. CDR3 sequence (DNA): TGTGCCATCAGTGAGTCTGACAGCCGAATGAACACTGAAGCTTTCTTT. Translating it yields CAISESDSRMNTEAFF.

There are many counts of this clonotype. J is TRBJ2-1 and V is TRBV7-9; 9 bases fit TRBD2. CDR1 and CDR2 (germline): SEHNR, FQNEAQ (reference sequence). J lost 8 bases, V lost 4 bases, and 9 bases had no gene match. The CDR3 extends over 15 amino acids. Here the CDR3 reads CASSYQRGALDEQFF. In DNA, the CDR3 is TGTGCCAGCAGCTACCAGCGGGGGGCCTTGGATGAGCAGTTCTTC.

This clonotype was detected many times. A junction end diverges from the germline sequence, so it may reflect a read error. V is TRBV28 and J is TRBJ2-7, with D possibly being TRBD1 or TRBD2 (6 bases each). Germline V lookup: CDR1 MDHEN, CDR2 SYDVKM. The CDR3 sequence is 12 residues long. The CDR3, as DNA: TGTGCCAGCAGTCGCCCGGAGCAGGGGACTCACTTC. This gives the protein CASSRPEQGTHF. Supplemented by reference TRBV28 and TRBJ2-7, the full variable domain reads DVKVTQSSRYLVKRTGEKVFLECVQDMDHENMFWYRQDPGLGLRLIYFSYDVKMKEKGDIPEGYSVSREKKERFSLILESASTNQTSMYLCASSRPEQGTHFGPGTRLTVT.

Written as DNA, the CDR3 is TGCAGCGTTGAAGAGGGGAGCGACAGGGGCGAGACCCAGTACTTC. Amino acids: CSVEEGSDRGETQYF. V usage is TRBV29-1 and J usage is TRBJ2-5; TRBD1 agrees at 8 bases. The CDR3 length is 15 residues. Unmatched junction bases numbered 8, after V lost 0 bases and J lost 5 bases. Looked up from germline, CDR1 is SQVTM and CDR2 is ANQGSEA.

In its sample, this clonotype was seen many times. The gene calls are TRBV5-1 and TRBJ2-3, with 9 nucleotides matching TRBD2. Germline V lookup: CDR1 SGHRS, CDR2 YFSETQ. V was pared by 4 bases and J by 1 base, with 7 bases of the junction left unmatched. This CDR3 has 16 residues. The CDR3 DNA sequence: TGCGCCAGCAGCCGAGACTCTAGCGGGGGCACAGATACGCAGTATTTT. It yields the protein CASSRDSSGGTDTQYF. Full variable domain (remainder filled in from reference TRBV5-1 and TRBJ2-3): KAGVTQTPRYLIKTRGQQVTLSCSPISGHRSVSWYQQTPGQGLQFLFEYFSETQRNKGNFPGRFSGRQFSNSRSEMNVSTLELGDSALYLCASSRDSSGGTDTQYFGPGTRLTVL.